Detailed here is one T cell receptor (beta chain). The data were taken from a study of blood T cell repertoires in COVID-19. The V end lost 3 bases, the J end lost 2 bases, and 10 bases lay between the germline ends. CDR1 is MNHEY and CDR2 is SMNVEV in the germline V gene (reference sequence). This CDR3 is 14 amino acids long. The table came from immunoSEQ multiplex PCR; TCRdb's copy has only in-frame clones and leaves some out. Of approximately 200,000 clones listed, about 85% are singletons. This chain links TRBV27 with TRBJ2-5; D ambiguous. Sequencing was carried out using peripheral blood. The receptor's source is a man aged 45-60 years who had recovered from COVID-19. CDR3 loop: CASSFSRVQETQYF. CDR3 in DNA: TGTGCCAGCAGTTTCTCTCGGGTACAAGAGACCCAGTACTTC.